The rows below give T cell receptor beta chains drawn from one sample of a study of radiation and T cells in renal cell carcinoma. Only in-frame clones appear in the TCRdb table, and some are missing; sequencing was by immunoSEQ multiplex PCR. This table holds about 59,000 clones, roughly three quarters found once. The sequencing used blood, collected from a patient whose treatment included radiotherapy and nephrectomy. These receptors were collected from a man aged 55 to 70 with renal cell carcinoma. CDR3s include the opening cysteine and the closing phenylalanine or tryptophan. Fields, in order: D gene, J gene, V gene, CDR3 protein. D genes are given only for firm matches.

TRBD2 TRBJ2-1 TRBV9 CASSASLRPSGIYNEQFF
TRBD1 TRBJ1-2 TRBV7-2 CASSTPDRVTGGYTF
- TRBJ1-2 TRBV29-1 CSVTGTFGHGYTF
TRBD1 TRBJ1-1 TRBV7-2 CASSLNIRDRAGCAFF
TRBD2 TRBJ2-5 TRBV6-1 CASSASRTSGPWTQYF
TRBD1 TRBJ1-2 TRBV12-5 CASDKTGASGYTF
TRBD1 TRBJ1-1 TRBV19 CASQGGSTEAFF
TRBD2 TRBJ2-1 TRBV5-5 CASSLLAGELNEQFF
- TRBJ1-2 TRBV10-3 CAISESIQGGGYTF
- TRBJ1-6 TRBV25-1 CASRFRELSSPLHF
- TRBJ1-2 TRBV27 CASRKNEGYTF
- TRBJ1-2 TRBV30 CAWSAMTVNYGYTF
- TRBJ2-5 TRBV30 CAWSAQAGGETQYF
TRBD1 TRBJ2-1 TRBV30 CAWSVQGVNEQFF
- TRBJ2-7 TRBV11-2 CASSLDSRAYRAFPYEQYF
- TRBJ1-2 TRBV29-1 CSVEQSTNYGYTF
- TRBJ1-2 TRBV7-2 CASSLALAAYGYTF
- TRBJ1-4 TRBV6-1 CASTSLMGKLFF
TRBD1 TRBJ2-7 TRBV10-3 CAISGSGGSREQYF
- TRBJ1-3 TRBV18 CASSPNQGSGNTIYF
- TRBJ2-1 TRBV11-3 CASSLDPTSYNEQFF
- TRBJ2-7 TRBV18 CASSEGQRYEQYF
TRBD2 TRBJ2-7 TRBV29-1 CSVLARTSGGVTYEQYF
- TRBJ1-1 TRBV30 CAWRKFTRDTEAFF
- TRBJ1-1 TRBV9 CASSVALGTEAFF
- TRBJ2-3 TRBV9 CASANPSTDTQYF
TRBD1 TRBJ2-7 TRBV5-1 CASSRRQGSHEQYF
TRBD2 TRBJ2-3 TRBV18 CASSPVGGPSGDTQYF
- TRBJ1-1 TRBV30 CAWSRPRDMNTEAFF
- TRBJ2-5 TRBV2 CASGSREQETQYF
TRBD2 TRBJ2-5 TRBV10-3 CAISAGLAGPRTQYF
- TRBJ1-3 TRBV15 CATSRDSSGAGNTIYF
- TRBJ1-2 TRBV14 CASSPGSRADYGYTF
TRBD1 TRBJ1-6 TRBV4-3 CASSQDPTGGSSPLHF
- TRBJ2-6 TRBV5-8 CATAWRAGANVLTF
- TRBJ1-1 TRBV2 CASSLGTTEAFF
- TRBJ2-5 TRBV7-2 CASSPTGATQETQYF
- TRBJ2-2 TRBV6-1 CASSGHTGELFF
- TRBJ1-5 TRBV19 CASSIDLIRTSNQPQHF
- TRBJ2-2 TRBV10-3 CAISGGAVAINTGELFF
- TRBJ1-1 TRBV6-1 CASKLGVNTEAFF
TRBD1 TRBJ1-5 TRBV19 CASSIEGQGLKPQHF
- TRBJ2-5 TRBV13 CASSPGRQETQYF
- TRBJ1-6 TRBV7-2 CASSLIVGNISPLHF
- TRBJ1-2 TRBV6-6 CASSPLSDNYGYTF
- TRBJ1-1 TRBV27 CASNPRGSGSEAFF
- TRBJ1-2 TRBV7-9 CASSFGGANYGYTF
- TRBJ1-4 TRBV25-1 CASSEQGGEKLFF